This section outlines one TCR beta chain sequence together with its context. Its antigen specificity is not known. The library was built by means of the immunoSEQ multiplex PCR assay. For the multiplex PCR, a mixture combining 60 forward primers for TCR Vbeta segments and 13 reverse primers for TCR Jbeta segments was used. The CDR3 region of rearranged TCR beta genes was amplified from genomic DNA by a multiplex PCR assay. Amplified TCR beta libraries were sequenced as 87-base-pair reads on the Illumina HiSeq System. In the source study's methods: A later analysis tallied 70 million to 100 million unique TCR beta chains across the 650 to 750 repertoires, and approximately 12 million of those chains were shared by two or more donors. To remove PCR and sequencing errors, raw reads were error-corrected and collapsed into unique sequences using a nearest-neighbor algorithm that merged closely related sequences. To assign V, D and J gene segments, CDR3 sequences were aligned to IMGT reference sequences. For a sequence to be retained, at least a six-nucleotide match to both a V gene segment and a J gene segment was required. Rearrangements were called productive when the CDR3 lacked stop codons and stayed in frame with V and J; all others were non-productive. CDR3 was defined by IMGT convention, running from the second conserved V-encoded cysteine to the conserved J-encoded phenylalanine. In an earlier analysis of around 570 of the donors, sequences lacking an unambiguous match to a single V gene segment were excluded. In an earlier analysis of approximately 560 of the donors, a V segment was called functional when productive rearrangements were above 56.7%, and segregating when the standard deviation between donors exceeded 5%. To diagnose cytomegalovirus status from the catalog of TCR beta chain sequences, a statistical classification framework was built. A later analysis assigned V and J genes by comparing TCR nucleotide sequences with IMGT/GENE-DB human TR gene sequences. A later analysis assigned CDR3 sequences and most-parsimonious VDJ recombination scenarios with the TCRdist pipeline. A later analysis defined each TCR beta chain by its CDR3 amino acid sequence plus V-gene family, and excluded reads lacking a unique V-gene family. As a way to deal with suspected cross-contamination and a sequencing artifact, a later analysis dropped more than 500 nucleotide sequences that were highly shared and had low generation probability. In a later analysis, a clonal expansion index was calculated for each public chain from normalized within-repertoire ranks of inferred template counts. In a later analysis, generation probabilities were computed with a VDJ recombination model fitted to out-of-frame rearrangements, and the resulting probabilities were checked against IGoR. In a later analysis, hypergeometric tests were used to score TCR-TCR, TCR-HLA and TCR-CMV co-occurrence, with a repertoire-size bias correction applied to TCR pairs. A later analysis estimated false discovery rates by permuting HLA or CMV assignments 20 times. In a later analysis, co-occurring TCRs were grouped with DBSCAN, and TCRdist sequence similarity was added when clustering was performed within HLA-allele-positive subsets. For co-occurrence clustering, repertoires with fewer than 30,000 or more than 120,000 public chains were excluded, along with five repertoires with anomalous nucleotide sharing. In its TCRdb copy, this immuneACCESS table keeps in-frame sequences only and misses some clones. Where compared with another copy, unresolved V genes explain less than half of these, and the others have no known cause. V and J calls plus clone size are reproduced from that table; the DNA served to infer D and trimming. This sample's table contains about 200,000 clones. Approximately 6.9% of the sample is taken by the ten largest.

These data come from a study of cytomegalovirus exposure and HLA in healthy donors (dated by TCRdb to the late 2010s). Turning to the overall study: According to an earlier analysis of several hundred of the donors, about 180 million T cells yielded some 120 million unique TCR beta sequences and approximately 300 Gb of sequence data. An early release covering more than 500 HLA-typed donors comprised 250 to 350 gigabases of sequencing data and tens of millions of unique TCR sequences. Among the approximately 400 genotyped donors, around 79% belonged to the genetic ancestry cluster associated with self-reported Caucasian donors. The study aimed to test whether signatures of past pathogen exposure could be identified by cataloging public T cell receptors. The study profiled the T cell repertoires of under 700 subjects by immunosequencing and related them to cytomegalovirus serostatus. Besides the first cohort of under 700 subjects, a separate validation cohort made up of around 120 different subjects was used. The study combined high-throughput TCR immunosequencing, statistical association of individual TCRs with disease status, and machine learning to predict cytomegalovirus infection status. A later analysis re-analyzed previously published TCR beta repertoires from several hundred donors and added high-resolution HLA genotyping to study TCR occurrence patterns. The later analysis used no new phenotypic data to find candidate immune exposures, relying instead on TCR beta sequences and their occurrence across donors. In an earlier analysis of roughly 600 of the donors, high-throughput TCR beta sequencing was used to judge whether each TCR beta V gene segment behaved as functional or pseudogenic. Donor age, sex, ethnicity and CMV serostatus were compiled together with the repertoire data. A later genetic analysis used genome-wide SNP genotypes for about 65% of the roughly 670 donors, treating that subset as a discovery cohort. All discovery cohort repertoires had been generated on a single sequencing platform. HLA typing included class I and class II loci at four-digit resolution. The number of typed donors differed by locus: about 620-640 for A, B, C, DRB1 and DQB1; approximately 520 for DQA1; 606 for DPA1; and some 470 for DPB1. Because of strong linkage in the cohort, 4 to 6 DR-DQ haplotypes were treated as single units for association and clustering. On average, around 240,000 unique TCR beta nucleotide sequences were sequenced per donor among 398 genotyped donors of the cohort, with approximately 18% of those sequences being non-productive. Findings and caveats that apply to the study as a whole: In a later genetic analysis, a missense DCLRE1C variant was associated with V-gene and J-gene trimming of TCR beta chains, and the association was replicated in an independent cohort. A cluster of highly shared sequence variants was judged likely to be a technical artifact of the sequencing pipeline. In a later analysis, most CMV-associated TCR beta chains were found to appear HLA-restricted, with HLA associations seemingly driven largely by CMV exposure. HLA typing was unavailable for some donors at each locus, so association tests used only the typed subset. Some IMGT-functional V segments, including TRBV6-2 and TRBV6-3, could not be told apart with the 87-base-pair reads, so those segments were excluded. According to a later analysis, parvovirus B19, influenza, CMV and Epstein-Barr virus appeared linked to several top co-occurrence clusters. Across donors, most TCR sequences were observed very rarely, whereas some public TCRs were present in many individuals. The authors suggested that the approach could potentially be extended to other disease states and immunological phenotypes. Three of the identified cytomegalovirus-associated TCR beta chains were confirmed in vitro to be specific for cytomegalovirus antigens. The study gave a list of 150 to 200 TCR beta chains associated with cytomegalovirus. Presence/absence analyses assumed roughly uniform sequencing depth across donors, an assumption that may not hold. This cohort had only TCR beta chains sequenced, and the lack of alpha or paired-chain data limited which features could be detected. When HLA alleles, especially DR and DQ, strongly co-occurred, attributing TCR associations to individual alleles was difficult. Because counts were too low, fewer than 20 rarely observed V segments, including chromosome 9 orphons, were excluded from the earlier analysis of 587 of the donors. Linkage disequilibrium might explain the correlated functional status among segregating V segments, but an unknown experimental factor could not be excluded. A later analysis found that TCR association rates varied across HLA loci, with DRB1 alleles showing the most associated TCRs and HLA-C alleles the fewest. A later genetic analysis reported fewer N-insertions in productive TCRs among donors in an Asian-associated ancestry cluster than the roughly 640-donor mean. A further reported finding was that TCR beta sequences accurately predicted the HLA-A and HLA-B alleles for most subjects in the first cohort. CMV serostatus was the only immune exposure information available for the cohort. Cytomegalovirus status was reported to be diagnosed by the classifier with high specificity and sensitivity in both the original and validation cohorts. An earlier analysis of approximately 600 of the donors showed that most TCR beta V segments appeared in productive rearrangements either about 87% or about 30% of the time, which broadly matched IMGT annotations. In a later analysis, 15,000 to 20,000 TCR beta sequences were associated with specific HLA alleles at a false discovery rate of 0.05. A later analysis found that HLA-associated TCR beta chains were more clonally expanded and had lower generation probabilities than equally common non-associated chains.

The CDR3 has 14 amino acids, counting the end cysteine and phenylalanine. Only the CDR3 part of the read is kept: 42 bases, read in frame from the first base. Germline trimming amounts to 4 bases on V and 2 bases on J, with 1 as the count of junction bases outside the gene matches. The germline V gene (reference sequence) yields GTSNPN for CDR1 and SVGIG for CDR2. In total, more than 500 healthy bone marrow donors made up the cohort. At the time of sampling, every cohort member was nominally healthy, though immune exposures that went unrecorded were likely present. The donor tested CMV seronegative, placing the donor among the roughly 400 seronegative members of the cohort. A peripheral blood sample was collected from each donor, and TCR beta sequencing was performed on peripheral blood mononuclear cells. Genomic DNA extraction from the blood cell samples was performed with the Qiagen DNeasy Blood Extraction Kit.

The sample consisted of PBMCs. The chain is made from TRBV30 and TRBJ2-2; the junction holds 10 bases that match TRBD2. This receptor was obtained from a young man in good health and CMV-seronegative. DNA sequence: TGTGCCTGGACTAGCGGGAGTAACACCGGGGAGCTGTTTTTT. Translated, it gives CAWTSGSNTGELFF.